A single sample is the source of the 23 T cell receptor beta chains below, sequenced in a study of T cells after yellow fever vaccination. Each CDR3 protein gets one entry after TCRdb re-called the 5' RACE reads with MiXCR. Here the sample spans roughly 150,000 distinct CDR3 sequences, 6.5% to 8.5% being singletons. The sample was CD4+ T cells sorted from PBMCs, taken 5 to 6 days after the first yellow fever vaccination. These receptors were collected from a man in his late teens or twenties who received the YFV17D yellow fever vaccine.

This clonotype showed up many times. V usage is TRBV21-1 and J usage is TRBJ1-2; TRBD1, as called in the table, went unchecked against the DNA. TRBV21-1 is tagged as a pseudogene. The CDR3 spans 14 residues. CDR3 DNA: TGTGCCAGCAGCAGGGGCAGGAGACCCTATGGCTACACCTTC. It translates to CASSRGRRPYGYTF.

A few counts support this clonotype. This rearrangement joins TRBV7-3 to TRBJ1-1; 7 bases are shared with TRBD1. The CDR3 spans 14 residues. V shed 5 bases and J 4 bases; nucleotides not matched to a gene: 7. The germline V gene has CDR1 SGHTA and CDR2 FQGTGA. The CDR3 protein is CASSPMGQSTEAFF. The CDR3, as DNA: TGTGCCAGCAGCCCGATGGGACAGAGCACTGAAGCTTTCTTT.

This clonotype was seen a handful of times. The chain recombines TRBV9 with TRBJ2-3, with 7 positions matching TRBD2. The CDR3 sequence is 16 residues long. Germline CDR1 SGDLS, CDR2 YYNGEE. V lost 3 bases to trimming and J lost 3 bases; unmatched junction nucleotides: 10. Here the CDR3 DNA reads TGTGCCAGCAGCGCCAATGGGCGGGGGTTAACAGATACGCAGTATTTT. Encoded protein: CASSANGRGLTDTQYF. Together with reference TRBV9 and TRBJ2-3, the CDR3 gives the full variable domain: DSGVTQTPKHLITATGQRVTLRCSPRSGDLSVYWYQQSLDQGLQFLIQYYNGEERAKGNILERFSAQQFPDLHSELNLSSLELGDSALYFCASSANGRGLTDTQYFGPGTRLTVL.

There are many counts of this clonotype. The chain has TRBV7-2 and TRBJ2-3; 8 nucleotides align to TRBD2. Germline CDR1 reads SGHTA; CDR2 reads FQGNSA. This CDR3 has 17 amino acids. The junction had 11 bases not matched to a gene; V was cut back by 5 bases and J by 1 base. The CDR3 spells CASSARGAGDRTDTQYF. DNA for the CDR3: TGTGCCAGCAGCGCCCGAGGAGCGGGAGACCGCACAGATACGCAGTATTTT.

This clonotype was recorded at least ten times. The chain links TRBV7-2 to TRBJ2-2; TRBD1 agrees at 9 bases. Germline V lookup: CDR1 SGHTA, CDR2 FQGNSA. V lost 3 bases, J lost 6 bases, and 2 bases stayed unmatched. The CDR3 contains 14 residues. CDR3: CASSFNRGPGELFF. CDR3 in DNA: TGTGCCAGCAGCTTCAACAGGGGGCCCGGGGAGCTGTTTTTT.

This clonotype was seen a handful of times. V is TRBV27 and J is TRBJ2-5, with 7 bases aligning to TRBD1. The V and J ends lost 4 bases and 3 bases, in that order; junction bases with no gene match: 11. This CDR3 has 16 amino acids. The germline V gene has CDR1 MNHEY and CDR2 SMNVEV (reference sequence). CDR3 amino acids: CASSYLRQGGKETQYF. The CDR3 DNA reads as TGTGCCAGCAGTTACCTGAGACAGGGTGGCAAAGAGACCCAGTACTTC.

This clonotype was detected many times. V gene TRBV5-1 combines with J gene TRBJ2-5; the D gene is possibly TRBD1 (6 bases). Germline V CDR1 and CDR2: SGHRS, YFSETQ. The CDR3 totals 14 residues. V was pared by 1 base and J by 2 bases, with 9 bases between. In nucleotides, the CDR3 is TGCGCCAGCAGCTTGCAGGGGAATCAAGAGACCCAGTACTTC. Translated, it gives CASSLQGNQETQYF.

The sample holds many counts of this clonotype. The CDR3 region is CASSVITGATNEKLFF. The CDR3 nucleotides are TGTGCCAGCAGCGTTATTACTGGTGCAACTAATGAAAAACTGTTTTTT. The rearrangement uses TRBV7-6 and TRBJ1-4; no reliable D call. The CDR3 covers 16 residues. Germline V gene lookup returns CDR1 SGHVS and CDR2 FNYEAQ. Trimming took 5 bases from V and 0 from J, leaving 13 bases between them.

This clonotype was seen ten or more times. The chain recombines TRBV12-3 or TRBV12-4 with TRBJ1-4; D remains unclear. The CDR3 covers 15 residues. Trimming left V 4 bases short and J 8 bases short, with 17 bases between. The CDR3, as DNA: TGTGCCAGCAGTTCGAGCCTCCCGGGCAAAGAAAAACTGTTTTTT. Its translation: CASSSSLPGKEKLFF.

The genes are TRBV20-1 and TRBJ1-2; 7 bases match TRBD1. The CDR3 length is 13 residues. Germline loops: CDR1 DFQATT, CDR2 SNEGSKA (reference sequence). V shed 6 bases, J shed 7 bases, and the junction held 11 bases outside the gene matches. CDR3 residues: CSALETGRVGYTF. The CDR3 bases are TGCAGTGCCTTGGAGACAGGGCGGGTTGGCTACACCTTC.

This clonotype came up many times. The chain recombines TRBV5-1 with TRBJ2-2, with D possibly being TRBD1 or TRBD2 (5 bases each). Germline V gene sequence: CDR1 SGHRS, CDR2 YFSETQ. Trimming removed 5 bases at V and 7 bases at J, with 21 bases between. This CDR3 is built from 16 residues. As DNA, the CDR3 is TGCGCCAGCAGTTCCTCCGGGACCCTCGGAGGCGGGGAGCTGTTTTTT. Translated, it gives CASSSSGTLGGGELFF.

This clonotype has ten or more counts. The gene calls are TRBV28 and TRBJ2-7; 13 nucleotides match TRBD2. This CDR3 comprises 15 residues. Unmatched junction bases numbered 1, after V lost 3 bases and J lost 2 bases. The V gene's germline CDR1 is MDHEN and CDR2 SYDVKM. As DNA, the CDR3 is TGTGCCAGCAGTTTGGGACTAGCGGGGACCTACGAGCAGTACTTC. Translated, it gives CASSLGLAGTYEQYF.

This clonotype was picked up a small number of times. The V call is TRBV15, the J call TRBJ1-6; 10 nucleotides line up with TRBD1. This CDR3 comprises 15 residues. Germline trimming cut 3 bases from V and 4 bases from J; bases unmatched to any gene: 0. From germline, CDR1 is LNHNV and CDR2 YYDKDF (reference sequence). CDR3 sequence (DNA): TGTGCCACCAGCAGGGACAGGGGGTATAATTCACCCCTCCACTTT. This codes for CATSRDRGYNSPLHF.

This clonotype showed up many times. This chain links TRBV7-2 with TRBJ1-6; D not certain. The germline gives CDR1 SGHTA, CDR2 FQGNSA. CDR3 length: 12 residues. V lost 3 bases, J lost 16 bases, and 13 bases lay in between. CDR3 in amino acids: CASSFDTRLLHF. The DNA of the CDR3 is TGTGCCAGCAGCTTCGACACGCGGTTACTCCACTTT.

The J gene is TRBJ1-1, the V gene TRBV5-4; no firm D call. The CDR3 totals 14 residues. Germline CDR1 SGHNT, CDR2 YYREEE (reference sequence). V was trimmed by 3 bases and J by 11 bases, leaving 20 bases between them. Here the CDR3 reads CASSSTGRDRRAFF. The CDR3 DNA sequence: TGTGCCAGCAGCTCGACGGGGAGGGATAGACGGGCTTTCTTT. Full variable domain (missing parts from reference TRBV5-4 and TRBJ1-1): ETGVTQSPTHLIKTRGQQVTLRCSSQSGHNTVSWYQQALGQGPQFIFQYYREEENGRGNFPPRFSGLQFPNYSSELNVNALELDDSALYLCASSSTGRDRRAFFGQGTRLTVV.

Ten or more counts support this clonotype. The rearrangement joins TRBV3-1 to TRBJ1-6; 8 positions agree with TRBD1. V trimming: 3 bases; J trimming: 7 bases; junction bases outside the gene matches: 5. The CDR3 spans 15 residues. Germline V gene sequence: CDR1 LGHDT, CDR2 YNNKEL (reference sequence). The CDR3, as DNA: TGTGCCAGCAGCCATCGGACAGGGCAGAATTCACCCCTCCACTTT. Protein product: CASSHRTGQNSPLHF.

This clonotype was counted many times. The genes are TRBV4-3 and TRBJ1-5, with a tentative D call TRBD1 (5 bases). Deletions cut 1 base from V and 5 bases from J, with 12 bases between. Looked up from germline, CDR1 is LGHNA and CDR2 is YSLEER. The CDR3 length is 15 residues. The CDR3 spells CASSQGTVGDQPQHF. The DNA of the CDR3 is TGCGCCAGCAGCCAAGGGACGGTGGGGGATCAGCCCCAGCATTTT.

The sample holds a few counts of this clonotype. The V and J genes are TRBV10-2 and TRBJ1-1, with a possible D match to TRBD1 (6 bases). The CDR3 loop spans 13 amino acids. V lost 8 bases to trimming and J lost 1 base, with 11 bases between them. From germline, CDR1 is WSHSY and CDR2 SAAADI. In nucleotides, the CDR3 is TGCGCCAGCCGACAGGTGAAGAACACTGAAGCTTTCTTT. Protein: CASRQVKNTEAFF.

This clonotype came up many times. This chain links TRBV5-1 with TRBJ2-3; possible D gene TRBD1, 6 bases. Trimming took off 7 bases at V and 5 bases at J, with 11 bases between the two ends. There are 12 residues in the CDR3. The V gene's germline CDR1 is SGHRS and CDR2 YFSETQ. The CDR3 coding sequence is TGCGCCAGCGCCGCAGGGGAAGATACGCAGTATTTT. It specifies CASAAGEDTQYF.

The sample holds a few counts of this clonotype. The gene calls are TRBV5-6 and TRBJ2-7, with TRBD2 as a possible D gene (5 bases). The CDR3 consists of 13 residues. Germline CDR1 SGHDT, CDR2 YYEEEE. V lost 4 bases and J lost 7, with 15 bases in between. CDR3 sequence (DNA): TGTGCCAGCAGCCTAGGGCCGTCGGGGGAGCAGTACGTC. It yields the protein CASSLGPSGEQYV.

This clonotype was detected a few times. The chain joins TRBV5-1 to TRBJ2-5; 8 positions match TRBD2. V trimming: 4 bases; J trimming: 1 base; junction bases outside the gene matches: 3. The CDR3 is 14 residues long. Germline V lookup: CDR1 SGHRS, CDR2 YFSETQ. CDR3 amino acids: CASSVSGGQETQYF. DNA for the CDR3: TGCGCCAGCAGCGTGAGCGGGGGCCAAGAGACCCAGTACTTC.

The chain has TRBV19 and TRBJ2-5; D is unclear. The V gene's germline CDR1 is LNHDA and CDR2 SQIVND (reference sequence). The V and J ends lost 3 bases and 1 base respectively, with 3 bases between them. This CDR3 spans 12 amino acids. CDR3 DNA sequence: TGTGCCAGTAGTATGCGCCAAGAGACCCAGTACTTC. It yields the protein CASSMRQETQYF.

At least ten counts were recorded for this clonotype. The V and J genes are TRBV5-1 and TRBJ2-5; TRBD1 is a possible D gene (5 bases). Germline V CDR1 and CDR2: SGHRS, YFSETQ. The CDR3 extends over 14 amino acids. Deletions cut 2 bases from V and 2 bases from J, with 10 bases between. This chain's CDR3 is CASSFQGDQETQYF. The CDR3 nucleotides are TGCGCCAGCAGCTTCCAAGGGGATCAAGAGACCCAGTACTTC.